The source of this T cell receptor (beta chain) is a study of post-analysis software for immune sequencing data (dated by TCRdb to between 2014 and 2017). Concerning the study at large: The recorded disease courses included relapsing-remitting, secondary progressive and progressive-relapsing multiple sclerosis, and some patients had no subtype annotation. Patient repertoires were compared against 10 to 12 previously published healthy control repertoires from donors aged 6 to 25 years. A subset of samples was prepared in parallel using single-end sample barcoding, then pooled and co-amplified after Illumina adapter ligation. Findings and caveats that apply to the study as a whole: Normalized Chao1 diversity was significantly lower in multiple sclerosis patients than controls, suggesting substantial peripheral T-cell clonal expansion. The multiple sclerosis patient group was slightly younger than the control group. Significantly higher frequencies in patients than in controls were found for a handful of TRBV segments, including TRBV5-6, TRBV5-1 and TRBV20-1. Strong co-clustering of samples prepared in the same batch was shown by direct clustering with F measure, prompting a batch-effect correction.

TCR beta repertoires were profiled from peripheral blood of 10 to 15 young patients with multiple sclerosis to demonstrate the VDJtools post-analysis software. The multiple sclerosis patients were children and adolescents between roughly 6 and 16 years of age. A remark on this clonotype: Its antigen remains unidentified. Base qualities are not at hand, and no much larger clone is one base apart.

The CDR3 sequence holds 14 residues, the cysteine and phenylalanine included. Only the CDR3 part of the read is kept: 42 bases, read in frame from the first base. V drops 7 bases and J drops 0 bases, leaving 13 bases in between. CDR1 and CDR2 are read off the germline V gene (reference sequence) as SEHNR and FQNEAQ. Library creation used PCR. For sequencing, an Illumina HiSeq 2500 was employed. Unique molecular identifiers were incorporated into TCR beta cDNA libraries to reduce PCR and sequencing biases. Approximately 500,000 cDNA molecules were obtained per 1 to 10 million input T cells, so each molecule approximated one T cell. The same protocol used for the earlier healthy control dataset was applied to prepare and sequence the patient libraries. Within a given batch, samples were prepared together, multiplexed and sequenced on the same HiSeq lane. Turning to the authors' computational methods: MIGEC was used to process the raw barcoded reads, and molecular identifier groups with only a single read were discarded before consensus assembly and CDR3 extraction. Clonotype tables were post-analysed with VDJtools, and diversity was normalized by down-sampling all datasets to the smallest sample size. In repertoire overlap clustering, CDR3 amino acid sequences, but not nucleotide sequences, were matched to correct batch-related cross-sample contamination. The public sequencing data were trimmed at Q25 with fastp and processed into clonotypes with MiXCR by TCRdb, which kept only in-frame beta chains. Every distinct CDR3 protein forms one entry, paired with its most common genes and DNA. It is TCRdb's table, rather than the study itself, that gives the V and J calls and clone size. A total of hundreds of thousands of distinct CDR3 sequences appear in this sample, about 27% of them only once. Approximately 0.55% of the sample comes from the top ten.

Input material: blood. The V gene is TRBV7-9 and the J gene is TRBJ2-7; the best D guess is TRBD1, with 6 bases matching. This clonotype was obtained from a girl between 10 and 17 years old with multiple sclerosis. This receptor carries the CDR3 CASNDGTYSYEQYF. The nucleotide sequence is given as TGTGCCAGCAACGACGGGACATACTCCTACGAGCAGTACTTC. Reference TRBV7-9 and TRBJ2-7 genes cover what lies past the CDR3, so the full variable domain is DTGVSQNPRHKITKRGQNVTFRCDPISEHNRLYWYRQTLGQGPEFLTYFQNEAQLEKSRLLSDRFSAERPKGSFSTLEIQRTEQGDSAMYLCASNDGTYSYEQYFGPGTRLTVT.